Sequencing of this T cell receptor beta chain was carried out in a study of blood T cells in healthy people across ages. Together with a sample-barcoded 5' primer, a J-beta primer mix was included in a second PCR lasting about 7 to 12 cycles. One entry per CDR3 protein results from TCRdb running MiXCR on the 5' RACE reads. Altogether some 940,000 distinct CDR3 sequences are present, 25% to 30% being singletons, with the ten largest covering 10%. This clonotype occurred a few times. Its specificity is unknown. General study results and limits: The CMV status of each donor remained undetermined, and this could have confounded shifts in expanded clonotypes.

Trimming removed 7 bases from V and 6 bases from J, with 15 bases in between. The CDR3 is 13 residues long. The same specimen was also included in a second study, on T cells of mothers and their children. As that report states: cDNA was made from all extracted RNA, around 1.5 ug per 15 ul. Using the M1S primer, the second PCR added sample barcodes along with 2-4 random nucleotides. Evidence of persistent microchimeric T cell clones was absent.

The chain employs TRBV12-3 or TRBV12-4 and TRBJ1-1; possibly TRBD1 for D (5 bases). Sample: blood. The clonotype originates from a woman aged 35 to 49 in good health. This chain's CDR3 is CASTFTGGAEAFF. The CDR3, as DNA: TGTGCCAGCACCTTCACGGGGGGGGCTGAAGCTTTCTTT.